The subject of this entry is one TCR beta chain. What it binds is not known. Generated by immunoSEQ multiplex PCR, the TCRdb table keeps only in-frame clones and is missing some. Of a few hundred thousand clones in the sample, around 95% were seen once. The data were taken from a study of shared clonotypes between healthy human individuals. Overall study findings and caveats: Relative to memory subsets, naive subsets generally showed larger estimated richness.

Selected positively for CCR7 and CD45RO-negative, naive CD8 cells excluded terminally differentiated effector memory CD45RA+ cells. The clonotype originates from a woman aged 30 to 39 in good health. Sequencing used naive CD8+ T cells sorted from blood.

The CDR3 DNA follows: TGCAGTGCGGTTCTCTATGGCTACACCTTC. This translates into CSAVLYGYTF. V usage is TRBV20-1 and J usage is TRBJ1-2, with unresolved D. V lost 6 bases to trimming and J lost 4 bases, with 6 bases between them. The length of the CDR3 is 10 residues. Germline-derived CDR1 and CDR2 are DFQATT and SNEGSKA (reference sequence).